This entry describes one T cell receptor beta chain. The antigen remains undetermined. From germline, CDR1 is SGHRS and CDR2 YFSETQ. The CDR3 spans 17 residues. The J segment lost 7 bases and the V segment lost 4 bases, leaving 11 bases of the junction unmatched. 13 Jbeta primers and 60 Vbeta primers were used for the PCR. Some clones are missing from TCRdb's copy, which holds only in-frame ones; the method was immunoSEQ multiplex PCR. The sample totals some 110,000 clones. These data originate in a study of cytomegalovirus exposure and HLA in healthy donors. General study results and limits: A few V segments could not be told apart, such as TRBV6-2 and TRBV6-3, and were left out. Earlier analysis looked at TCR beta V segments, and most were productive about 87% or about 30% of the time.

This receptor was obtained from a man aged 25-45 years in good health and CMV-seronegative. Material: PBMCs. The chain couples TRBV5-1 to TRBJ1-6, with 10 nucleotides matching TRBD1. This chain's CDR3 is CASSPEIGTGDNSPLHF. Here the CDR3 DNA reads TGCGCCAGCAGCCCGGAGATCGGGACAGGGGACAATTCACCCCTCCACTTT.